The rows below give T cell receptor beta chains drawn from one sample of a study of response to subunit inactivated influenza vaccine. TCRdb reprocessed the RT-PCR reads with MiXCR, giving one entry per CDR3 protein. In the table there are around 200,000 distinct CDR3 sequences, about a tenth of which are singletons. The source material was non-naive T cells sorted from PBMCs, sampled on the day of vaccination. Source of these receptors: a man aged 45-60 years who received an inactivated influenza vaccine. The CDR3 runs from the conserved cysteine through the conserved F or W. D genes are given only for firm matches. A row's size may be missing; if present it is once, few, many or a size class.

size: few
J: TRBJ2-7
D: NA
V: TRBV6-2/TRBV6-3
CDR3: CASEAPSYEQYF
DNA: TGTGCCAGCGAGGCACCATCCTACGAGCAGTACTTC

size: many
J: TRBJ2-7
D: TRBD1
V: TRBV11-2
CDR3: CASSYGQGALQGQYF
DNA: TGTGCCAGCAGCTACGGACAGGGGGCGTTACAGGGACAGTACTTC

size: many
J: TRBJ1-1
D: NA
V: TRBV4-1
CDR3: CASSHRRGELNTEAFF
DNA: TGCGCCAGCAGCCACCGAAGGGGCGAGCTGAACACTGAAGCTTTCTTT

size: NA
J: TRBJ2-3
D: TRBD1
V: TRBV20-1
CDR3: CSASPGQGADTQYF
DNA: TGCAGTGCTAGCCCCGGACAGGGGGCAGATACGCAGTATTTT

size: many
J: TRBJ2-3
D: NA
V: TRBV15
CDR3: CATSRGGGLTDTQYF
DNA: TGTGCCACCAGCAGAGGCGGGGGCCTCACAGATACGCAGTATTTT

size: NA
J: TRBJ2-3
D: TRBD2
V: TRBV7-2
CDR3: CASSLGAGGSTDTQYF
DNA: TGTGCCAGCAGCTTAGGTGCGGGAGGCAGCACAGATACGCAGTATTTT

size: many
J: TRBJ2-2
D: TRBD2
V: TRBV29-1
CDR3: CSVEGLALGGELFF
DNA: TGCAGCGTTGAGGGACTAGCGTTGGGTGGGGAGCTGTTTTTT

size: NA
J: TRBJ2-1
D: NA
V: TRBV30
CDR3: CASRQLGYNEQFF
DNA: TGTGCCTCCCGACAGCTTGGCTACAATGAGCAGTTCTTC

size: few
J: TRBJ1-5
D: NA
V: TRBV5-1
CDR3: CASSLWGAGNQPQHF
DNA: TGCGCCAGCAGCTTGTGGGGGGCTGGCAATCAGCCCCAGCATTTT

size: many
J: TRBJ2-3
D: TRBD1
V: TRBV5-1
CDR3: CASSADRADTQYF
DNA: TGCGCCAGCAGCGCCGACAGGGCAGATACGCAGTATTTT